The entry below gives a single TCR beta chain sequence along with its context. It lacks a known antigen. One base away there is no much larger clone; base qualities are not given. This entry comes from a study of blood T cells in healthy people across ages (dated by TCRdb to 2014 to 2015). As for the study more broadly: In model experiments, template switching captured roughly one uniquely barcoded TCR beta cDNA molecule for every two T cells. The donors were split into four age groups: young (average about 16 years), middle-aged (roughly 40), aged (62) and long-lived (roughly 80). The study analyzed two additional independent replicas of 1 million unique cDNA reads from the same blood draw for two donors, one aged 18 to 30 and one aged 80 or older. Using deep sequencing normalized with unique cDNA molecular identifiers, the study measured how TCR beta repertoire diversity changes with age.

The library was prepared using 5' RACE. Sequencing instrument: Illumina HiSeq 2500. A second PCR of roughly 6 to 11 cycles was run with a J-beta primer mix and a sample-barcoded 5' primer. Each TCR beta cDNA molecule received a unique molecular identifier from a template-switch 5' adaptor carrying 12 random nucleotides. Each sample yielded at least 2.5 million CDR3-containing paired-end reads. All of the RNA was converted into first-strand cDNA using the Mint cDNA synthesis kit, with a TRBC-specific oligonucleotide serving as the primer. After uracil-DNA glycosylase treatment, a first 18-cycle PCR used universal primers M1SS and BC2_uni_R on all cDNA. Turning to the authors' computational methods: Normalization of each sample was performed by random selection of 1 million high-quality reads, each carrying a distinct molecular identifier. Reads sharing molecular identifiers were discarded rather than binned into consensus sequences. CDR3 identification, clonotype clustering and error correction used MiTCR with a Q25 quality threshold and the strictest error-elimination algorithm. A nonparametric unseen species model with Euler transformation was used to estimate lower-bound total TCR beta diversity. TCRdb trimmed the raw reads at Q25, called clones with MiXCR and kept productive beta chains. Entries are consolidated by CDR3 protein sequence, retaining the most common genes and DNA. The V and J calls here are based on TCRdb, not the publication. The table for this sample lists 750,000 to 950,000 distinct CDR3 sequences; about 27% of them were counted only once. Of the sample, 9.5% to 13% is held by the ten largest clones.

Donors were a few dozen systemically healthy Caucasian individuals from Russia aged 6 to 90 years. Each donor gave ten milliliters of peripheral blood, collected into EDTA-treated Vacutainer tubes. Ficoll-Paque density-gradient centrifugation was used to isolate PBMCs, with at least 7 million obtained per sample. Trizol reagent was used to extract total RNA from PBMCs, with at least 5.5 micrograms per sample. For every donor, an aliquot of PBMCs went through flow cytometry to measure the percentages of naive CD45RAhigh/CD27high T cells. On the study overall, not on this receptor specifically: Compared with the aged group, the long-lived group had more naive CD4+ T cells, fewer expanded clones and increased TCR diversity, suggesting age selection. Bulk unsorted PBMC profiling prevented conclusive comparison of naive and antigen-experienced compartments. Total diversity estimates from one million sequenced T cells were considered lower bounds and underestimates. Because the CMV infection status of the donors was unknown, age-related changes in expanded clonotypes may potentially have been confounded. Observed TCR beta diversity per million T cells fell roughly linearly with age, and a significant reduction was already apparent by age around 39. Observed TCR beta diversity correlated strongly with the percentage of naive T cells measured by flow cytometry.

These records were also assigned to another study, of T cells of mothers and their children. According to the second study: Nine systemically healthy Caucasian individuals, comprising three mothers and their six children, were included as donors. cDNA synthesis used all of the extracted RNA, with approximately 1.4 ug of RNA in each 15 ul reaction. In the second PCR, sample barcodes and 2-4 random nucleotides were introduced via the M1S primer. More than 9 million TCR beta CDR3 reads were obtained from each mother, and about 3 million reads were obtained from each child. Thymic selection similarly shapes TCR recombination output in related and unrelated pairs, with minor effect from inherited differences. Normalized repertoire overlap was always slightly but never significantly higher in related than unrelated mother-child pairs. No persistent microchimeric T cell clones were found, with a detection sensitivity of 80 to 100 clones per million clonotypes. In the study, deep NGS was used to compare the TCR beta repertoires of mothers and children, and features distinguishing related mother-child pairs from unrelated individuals were sought. On average, the children were about 12 +/- 4 years old, while the mothers were 40 +/- 4 years old. After adapters were ligated using NEBNext reagents, the libraries underwent 100+100 nt paired-end sequencing on an Illumina HiSeq 2000. To prevent cross-contamination, the mother and child libraries were prepared one month apart and sequenced in separate runs. Each donor had between roughly 450,000 and 2,100,000 distinct TCR beta clonotypes identified. Naive TCR beta clonotypes were estimated from low-frequency clonotypes matched to each donor's FACS-determined naive share, without sorting.

The source is a middle-aged woman in good health. The sequenced sample consisted of blood.

The CDR3 region reads CASSSTGAAYEQYF. The DNA is as follows: TGTGCCAGCAGTTCGACCGGGGCCGCCTACGAGCAGTACTTC. Recombination linked TRBV27 to TRBJ2-5; the D region may be TRBD1 or TRBD2, each matching 5 bases equally. The J call is doubtful: the DNA matches TRBJ2-7 better. The CDR3, cysteine through phenylalanine, is 14 amino acids long. Only CDR3 DNA remains: 42 bases, in frame from the first base. For CDR1 and CDR2, the germline V gene (reference sequence) lists MNHEY and SMNVEV.